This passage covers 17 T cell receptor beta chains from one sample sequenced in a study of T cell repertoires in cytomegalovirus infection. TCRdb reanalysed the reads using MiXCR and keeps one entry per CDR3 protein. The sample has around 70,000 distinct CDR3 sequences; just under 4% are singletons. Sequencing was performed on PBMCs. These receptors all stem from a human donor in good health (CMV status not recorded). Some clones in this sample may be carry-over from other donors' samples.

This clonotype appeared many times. This CDR3 is CASSSGTADYYGYTF. DNA of the CDR3: TGTGCCAGCAGCTCCGGGACAGCGGATTACTATGGCTACACCTTC. The chain joins TRBV11-1 to TRBJ1-2, with 7 bases identical to TRBD1. The CDR3 consists of 15 residues. The J segment lost 3 bases and the V segment lost 4 bases, leaving 8 bases of the junction unmatched. The V gene's germline CDR1 is SGHAT and CDR2 FQDESV (reference sequence).

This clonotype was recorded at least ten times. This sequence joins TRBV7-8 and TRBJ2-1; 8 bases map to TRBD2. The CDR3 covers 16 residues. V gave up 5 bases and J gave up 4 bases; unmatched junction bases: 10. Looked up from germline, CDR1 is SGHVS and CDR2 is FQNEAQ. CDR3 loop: CASSRGALAGYNEQFF. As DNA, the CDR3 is TGTGCCAGCAGCCGAGGAGCGCTAGCGGGTTACAATGAGCAGTTCTTC. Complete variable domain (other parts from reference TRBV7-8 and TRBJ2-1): GAGVSQSPRYKVAKRGQDVALRCDPISGHVSLFWYQQALGQGPEFLTYFQNEAQLDKSGLPSDRFFAERPEGSVSTLKIQRTQQEDSAVYLCASSRGALAGYNEQFFGPGTRLTVL.

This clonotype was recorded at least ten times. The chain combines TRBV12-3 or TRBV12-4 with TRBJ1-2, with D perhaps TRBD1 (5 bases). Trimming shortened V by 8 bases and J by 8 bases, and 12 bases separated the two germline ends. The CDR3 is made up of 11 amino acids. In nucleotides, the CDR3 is TGTGCCAGCCACGCGGGGGGAGGCTACACCTTC. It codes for CASHAGGGYTF.

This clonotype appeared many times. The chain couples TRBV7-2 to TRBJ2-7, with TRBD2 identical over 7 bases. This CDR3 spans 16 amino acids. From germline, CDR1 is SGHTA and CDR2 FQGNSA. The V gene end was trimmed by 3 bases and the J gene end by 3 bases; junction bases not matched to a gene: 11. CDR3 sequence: CASSFYGRPRDYEQYF. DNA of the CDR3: TGTGCCAGCAGCTTCTACGGGAGGCCCCGAGACTACGAGCAGTACTTC. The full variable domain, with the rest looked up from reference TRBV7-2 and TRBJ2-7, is GAGVSQSPSNKVTEKGKDVELRCDPISGHTALYWYRQSLGQGLEFLIYFQGNSAPDKSGLPSDRFSAERTGGSVSTLTIQRTQQEDSAVYLCASSFYGRPRDYEQYFGPGTRLTVT.

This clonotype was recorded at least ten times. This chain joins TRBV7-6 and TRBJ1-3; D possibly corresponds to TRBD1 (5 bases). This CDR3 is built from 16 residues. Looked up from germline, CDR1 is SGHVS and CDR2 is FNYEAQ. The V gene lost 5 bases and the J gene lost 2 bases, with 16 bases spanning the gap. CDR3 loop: CASSRGSPGTGNTIYF. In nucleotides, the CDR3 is TGTGCCAGCAGCCGCGGCAGTCCAGGGACTGGAAACACCATATATTTT.

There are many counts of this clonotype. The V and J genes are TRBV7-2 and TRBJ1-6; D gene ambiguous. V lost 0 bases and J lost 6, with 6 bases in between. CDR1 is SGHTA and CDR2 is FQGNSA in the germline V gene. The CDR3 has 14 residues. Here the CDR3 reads CASSLARINSPLHF. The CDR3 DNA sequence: TGTGCCAGCAGCTTAGCACGGATTAATTCACCCCTCCACTTT.

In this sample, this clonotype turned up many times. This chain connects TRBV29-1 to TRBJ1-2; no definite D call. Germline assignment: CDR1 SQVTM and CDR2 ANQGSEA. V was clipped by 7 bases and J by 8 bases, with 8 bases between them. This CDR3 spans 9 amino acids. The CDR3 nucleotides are TGCAGCGAGTCCCCAGGCTACACCTTC. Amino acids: CSESPGYTF.

CDR3 sequence reads: CASRGGGGETQYF. Here the CDR3 DNA reads TGTGCCAGCCGAGGGGGGGGTGGAGAGACCCAGTACTTC. The V call is TRBV7-2, the J call TRBJ2-5, with D tentatively TRBD2 (7 bases). CDR1 and CDR2 from the germline V gene are SGHTA and FQGNSA. Trimming stripped 8 bases from V and 4 bases from J, with 14 bases between. The CDR3 is 13 amino acids.

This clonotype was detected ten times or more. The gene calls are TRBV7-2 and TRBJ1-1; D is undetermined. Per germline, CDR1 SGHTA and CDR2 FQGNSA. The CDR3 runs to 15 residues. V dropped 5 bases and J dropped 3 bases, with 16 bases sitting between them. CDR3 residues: CASSPRFLRDTEAFF. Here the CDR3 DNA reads TGTGCCAGCAGCCCGCGGTTCCTGCGAGACACTGAAGCTTTCTTT.

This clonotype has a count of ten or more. DNA for the CDR3: TGTGCCAGCAGTTTGGGGACAGGGAGACAGAACACTGAAGCTTTCTTT. Protein sequence: CASSLGTGRQNTEAFF. V and J are TRBV12-3 or TRBV12-4 and TRBJ1-1; the match to TRBD1 covers 9 bases. The ends lost 3 bases at V and 1 base at J; junction bases unmatched: 6. The CDR3 runs 16 residues.

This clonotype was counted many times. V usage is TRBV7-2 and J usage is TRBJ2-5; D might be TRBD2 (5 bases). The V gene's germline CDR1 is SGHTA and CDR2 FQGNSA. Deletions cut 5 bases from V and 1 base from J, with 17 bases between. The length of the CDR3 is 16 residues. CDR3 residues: CASSPRGGGFQETQYF. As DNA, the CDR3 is TGTGCCAGCAGCCCCCGCGGAGGCGGATTCCAAGAGACCCAGTACTTC.

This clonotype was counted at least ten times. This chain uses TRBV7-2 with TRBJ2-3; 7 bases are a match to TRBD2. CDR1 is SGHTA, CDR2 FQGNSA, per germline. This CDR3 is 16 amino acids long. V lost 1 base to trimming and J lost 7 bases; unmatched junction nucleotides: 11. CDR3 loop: CASSLERRDGGNTQYF. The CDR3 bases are TGTGCCAGCAGCTTAGAACGGCGGGACGGGGGGAATACGCAGTATTTT.

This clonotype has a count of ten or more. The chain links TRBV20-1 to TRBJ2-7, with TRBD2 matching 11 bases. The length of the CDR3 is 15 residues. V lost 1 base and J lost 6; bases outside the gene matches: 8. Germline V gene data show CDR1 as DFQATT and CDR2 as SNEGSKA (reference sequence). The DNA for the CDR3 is TGCAGTGCTAGAGGTTTCACTAGCGGGAGTTTCGAGCAGTACTTC. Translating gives CSARGFTSGSFEQYF.

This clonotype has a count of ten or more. In DNA form, the CDR3 reads TGTGCCAGCAGCCCATACTCCAATTCCTACAATGAGCAGTTCTTC. Protein product: CASSPYSNSYNEQFF. The rearrangement joins TRBV7-2 to TRBJ2-1; unclear D gene. Deletions cut 5 bases from V and 1 base from J, with 12 bases between. Germline CDR1 SGHTA, CDR2 FQGNSA. The CDR3 runs to 15 residues.

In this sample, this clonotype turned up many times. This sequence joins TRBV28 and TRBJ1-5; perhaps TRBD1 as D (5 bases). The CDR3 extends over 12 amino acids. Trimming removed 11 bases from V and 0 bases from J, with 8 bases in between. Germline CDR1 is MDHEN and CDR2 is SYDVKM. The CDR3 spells CAGGLSNQPQHF. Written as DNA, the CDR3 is TGTGCCGGGGGACTTAGCAATCAGCCCCAGCATTTT.

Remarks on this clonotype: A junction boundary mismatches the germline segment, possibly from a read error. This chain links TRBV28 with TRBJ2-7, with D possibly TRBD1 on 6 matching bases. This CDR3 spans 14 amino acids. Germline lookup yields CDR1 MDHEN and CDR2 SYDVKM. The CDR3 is CASSLFLQGREQYF. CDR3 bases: TGTGCCAGCAGCTTATTCCTACAGGGTCGCGAGCAGTACTTC.

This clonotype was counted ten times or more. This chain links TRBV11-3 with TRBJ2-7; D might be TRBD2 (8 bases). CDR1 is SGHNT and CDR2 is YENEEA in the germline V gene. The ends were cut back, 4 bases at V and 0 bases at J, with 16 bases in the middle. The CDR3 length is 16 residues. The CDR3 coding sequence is TGTGCCAGCAGCTCGCTCGGGGGGGACAGCTCCTACGAGCAGTACTTC. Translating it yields CASSSLGGDSSYEQYF.